Each of the 24 T cell receptor beta chains below was sequenced from the same sample in a study of cytomegalovirus exposure and HLA in healthy donors listed by TCRdb under 2017. Preparation of the library involved the immunoSEQ multiplex PCR assay. A mixture of 60 forward primers for TCR Vbeta segments and 13 reverse primers for TCR Jbeta segments was used in the multiplex PCR. The source is immuneACCESS, and TCRdb retained only in-frame sequences with V and J called. Part of the clones is not carried over; for the studies checked, unresolved V genes explain less than half of this, and the remainder is unexplained. In all, the sample holds about 100,000 clones, and around 74% of those were seen once. Of the sample, 1.5% to 2% falls within the top ten clones. The sequencing sample was made of PBMCs. Receptors were obtained from a woman in her thirties or forties in good health and CMV-seronegative.

The V gene is TRBV6-5, the J gene TRBJ2-3; no definite D call. V lost 2 bases and J 2 bases, leaving 5 bases between the germline ends. The CDR3 is 13 amino acids. CDR1 is MNHEY and CDR2 is SVGAGI in the germline V gene. Written as DNA, the CDR3 is TGTGCCAGCAGTTACGGCATCACAGATACGCAGTATTTT. Translating gives CASSYGITDTQYF.

The chain joins TRBV7-9 to TRBJ2-1, with TRBD1 identical over 8 bases. With V trimmed by 0 bases and J by 8 bases, 3 bases remained unmatched. Looked up from germline, CDR1 is SEHNR and CDR2 is FQNEAQ (reference sequence). The CDR3 sequence is 14 residues long. The CDR3 loop reads CASSLADREYEQFF. The CDR3, as DNA: TGTGCCAGCAGCTTAGCGGACAGGGAGTATGAGCAGTTCTTC.

In regard to this clone: At one end the junction does not follow the germline gene, possibly because of a read error. The CDR3 loop is CAISAMTRDRGHGYTF. CDR3 sequence (DNA): TGTGCCATCAGTGCGATGACCCGGGACAGGGGACATGGCTACACCTTC. The chain has TRBV6-1 and TRBJ1-2; 10 bases agree with TRBD1. Germline values: CDR1 MNHNS, CDR2 SASEGT. The CDR3 spans 16 residues.

J is TRBJ2-7 and V is TRBV7-6, with 12 positions matching TRBD1. The V gene end was trimmed by 0 bases and the J gene end by 7 bases; junction bases not matched to a gene: 7. CDR1 is SGHVS, CDR2 FNYEAQ, per germline. The CDR3 covers 16 residues. The CDR3 region is CASSLAWGQGAREQYF. As DNA, the CDR3 is TGTGCCAGCAGCTTAGCGTGGGGACAGGGGGCTCGTGAGCAGTACTTC.

The V call is TRBV27, the J call TRBJ2-2, with D perhaps TRBD2 (5 bases). Trimming removed 5 bases at V and 7 bases at J, with 20 bases between. Germline lookup yields CDR1 MNHEY and CDR2 SMNVEV (reference sequence). The CDR3 is 16 amino acids. The CDR3 spells CASSPPQRGLGGELFF. The CDR3 coding sequence is TGTGCCAGCAGTCCCCCTCAGCGAGGGCTTGGCGGGGAGCTGTTTTTT.

The J gene is TRBJ2-3, the V gene TRBV7-9, with 7 bases matching TRBD1. The CDR3 has 15 amino acids. Germline values: CDR1 SEHNR, CDR2 FQNEAQ (reference sequence). After removal of 5 bases from V and 2 bases from J, the junction contained 7 bases not matched to a gene. For the CDR3, the DNA is TGTGCCAGCAGCAATCACAGGGGAATCACAGATACGCAGTATTTT. This translates into CASSNHRGITDTQYF.

V usage is TRBV6-6 and J usage is TRBJ1-6; D is ambiguous. Germline V CDR1 and CDR2: MNHNY, SVGAGI (reference sequence). The CDR3 sequence is 14 residues long. V lost 7 bases, J lost 8 bases, and 15 bases lay in between. The CDR3 region is CASMGKVVDSPLHF. The CDR3 nucleotides are TGTGCCAGCATGGGCAAGGTGGTGGATTCACCCCTCCACTTT.

The CDR3 loop reads CAISSTSVETQYF. The CDR3 DNA reads TGTGCCATCAGCTCGACTAGCGTAGAGACCCAGTACTTC. The chain recombines TRBV10-3 with TRBJ2-5; the match to TRBD2 covers 8 bases. Trimming at V came to 6 bases and at J to 4 bases, leaving 4 bases not matched to a gene. The germline V gene has CDR1 ENHRY and CDR2 SYGVKD. This CDR3 has 13 amino acids.

This clone was counted between two and nine times. In DNA form, the CDR3 reads TGTGCCAGCATTGGGCCTGCGAACACCGGGGAGCTGTTTTTT. Its protein product is CASIGPANTGELFF. V and J are TRBV2 and TRBJ2-2; D remains unclear. Trimming took off 7 bases at V and 0 bases at J, with 9 bases between the two ends. The CDR3 loop spans 14 amino acids. Germline lookup yields CDR1 SNHLY and CDR2 FYNNEI.

This clone was seen only a few times. Mismatch with germline at one junction end may stem from a read error. The chain recombines TRBV7-9 with TRBJ1-3; tentatively, D is TRBD1 (6 bases). The CDR3 has 16 residues. Looked up from germline, CDR1 is SEHNR and CDR2 is FQNEAQ (reference sequence). The CDR3 here is CSSSTGPGKGGNTIYF. CDR3 sequence (DNA): TGTTCCAGCAGCACAGGGCCAGGCAAGGGAGGAAACACCATATATTTT. The variable domain in full, completed from reference TRBV7-9 and TRBJ1-3, reads DTGVSQNPRHKITKRGQNVTFRCDPISEHNRLYWYRQTLGQGPEFLTYFQNEAQLEKSRLLSDRFSAERPKGSFSTLEIQRTEQGDSAMYLCSSSTGPGKGGNTIYFGEGSWLTVV.

This clone was seen only a few times. V is TRBV9 and J is TRBJ1-2; perhaps TRBD1 as D (6 bases). The CDR3 extends over 16 amino acids. V was trimmed by 0 bases and J by 0 bases, leaving 12 bases between them. Germline V CDR1 and CDR2: SGDLS, YYNGEE. The CDR3 DNA sequence: TGTGCCAGCAGCGTAGGTGGGGGCCCCGCTAACTATGGCTACACCTTC. Translation: CASSVGGGPANYGYTF.

The chain employs TRBV5-1 and TRBJ1-2, with D uncertain. V was shortened by 0 bases and J by 7 bases, with 13 bases between the two germline ends. CDR3 size: 14 residues. Germline V gene lookup returns CDR1 SGHRS and CDR2 YFSETQ. CDR3 in DNA: TGCGCCAGCAGCTTGGATCGGGAGACCGGTGGCTACACCTTC. Amino acids: CASSLDRETGGYTF. The full variable domain, completed using reference TRBV5-1 and TRBJ1-2, is KAGVTQTPRYLIKTRGQQVTLSCSPISGHRSVSWYQQTPGQGLQFLFEYFSETQRNKGNFPGRFSGRQFSNSRSEMNVSTLELGDSALYLCASSLDRETGGYTFGSGTRLTVV.

V and J are TRBV6-6 and TRBJ2-7; D remains unclear. Germline values: CDR1 MNHNY, CDR2 SVGAGI (reference sequence). V dropped 2 bases and J dropped 3 bases, with 5 bases sitting between them. The CDR3 totals 12 residues. The CDR3 sequence: CASSYSRYEQYF. CDR3 DNA sequence: TGTGCCAGCAGTTACAGCCGCTACGAGCAGTACTTC.

The chain is built from TRBV7-2 and TRBJ2-3, with D perhaps matching TRBD2 (7 bases). Trimming stripped 4 bases from V and 2 bases from J, with 16 bases between. The CDR3 covers 16 residues. Germline CDR1 is SGHTA and CDR2 is FQGNSA. Written as DNA, the CDR3 is TGTGCCAGCAGCTGGTCGGGGGGACACGTCACAGATACGCAGTATTTT. The encoded protein is CASSWSGGHVTDTQYF.

V usage is TRBV6-6 and J usage is TRBJ1-2; TRBD1 is a possible D gene (5 bases). The germline V gene has CDR1 MNHNY and CDR2 SVGAGI (reference sequence). This CDR3 comprises 13 residues. Trimming took 2 bases from V and 1 from J, leaving 5 bases between them. CDR3 protein: CASSYDSNYGYTF. The CDR3 region has the DNA TGTGCCAGCAGTTACGACAGTAACTATGGCTACACCTTC.

This chain uses TRBV18 with TRBJ2-5; 10 positions agree with TRBD2. The trim removed 8 bases at V and 5 bases at J, leaving 5 bases unmatched. The V gene's germline CDR1 is KGHSH and CDR2 LQKENI. The CDR3 is 13 amino acids. CDR3 nucleotide sequence: TGTGCCAGCACCCTAGCGGGAGAGGAGACCCAGTACTTC. Its protein product is CASTLAGEETQYF.

With regard to this clone: Mismatch with germline at one junction end may stem from a read error. This chain connects TRBV7-9 to TRBJ2-7, with D hard to call. The CDR3 has 13 residues. Germline-derived CDR1 and CDR2 are SEHNR and FQNEAQ (reference sequence). DNA for the CDR3: TGTTCCAGCAGCTTTGACTGGACCTACGAGCAGTACTTC. This sequence encodes CSSSFDWTYEQYF. Full variable domain (outside the CDR3, taken from reference TRBV7-9 and TRBJ2-7): DTGVSQNPRHKITKRGQNVTFRCDPISEHNRLYWYRQTLGQGPEFLTYFQNEAQLEKSRLLSDRFSAERPKGSFSTLEIQRTEQGDSAMYLCSSSFDWTYEQYFGPGTRLTVT.

The CDR3 region has the DNA TGTGCCAGTAGCCCAGGGATGGTGGCGTTCTATAGCAATCAGCCCCAGCATTTT. Amino acid sequence: CASSPGMVAFYSNQPQHF. V gene TRBV19 combines with J gene TRBJ1-5; perhaps TRBD1 as D (5 bases). Germline V CDR1 and CDR2: LNHDA, SQIVND (reference sequence). Trimming pared 6 bases from V and 0 bases from J, leaving 21 bases between. This CDR3 contains 18 residues.

The genes are TRBV7-9 and TRBJ2-7; D remains ambiguous. From germline, CDR1 is SEHNR and CDR2 FQNEAQ (reference sequence). CDR3 length equals 15 residues. V shed 1 base and J shed 2 bases, with 12 bases lying between them. The CDR3 loop is CASSLVALQTYEQYF. DNA for the CDR3: TGTGCCAGCAGCTTAGTCGCTCTGCAGACCTACGAGCAGTACTTC.

The CDR3 DNA reads as TGTGCCAGTAGTATTGGGTCGAAAAGAGGTGAGCAGTTCTTC. Its protein is CASSIGSKRGEQFF. The genes are TRBV19 and TRBJ2-1; D gene unclear. Germline loops: CDR1 LNHDA, CDR2 SQIVND (reference sequence). V was pared by 3 bases and J by 9 bases, with 15 bases between. The CDR3 has 14 residues.

The rearrangement uses TRBV28 and TRBJ2-3; 9 bases are a match to TRBD2. Germline-derived CDR1 and CDR2 are MDHEN and SYDVKM. The CDR3 length is 16 residues. Trimming at V came to 5 bases and at J to 4 bases, leaving 10 bases not matched to a gene. CDR3 loop: CASSLESSGEADTQYF. The CDR3 region has the DNA TGTGCCAGCAGTCTCGAGTCTAGCGGGGAGGCAGATACGCAGTATTTT.

This clone showed up just a few times. The chain carries TRBV4-1 and TRBJ2-3; 8 bases fit TRBD2. V was clipped by 0 bases and J by 2 bases; unmatched bases: 10. CDR1 is MGHRA, CDR2 YSYEKL, per germline. There are 18 residues in the CDR3. CDR3 residues: CASSQEKQRESYTDTQYF. Written as DNA, the CDR3 is TGCGCCAGCAGCCAAGAAAAGCAGCGGGAGTCGTACACAGATACGCAGTATTTT.

V and J are TRBV29-1 and TRBJ2-6; TRBD1 is a possible D gene (5 bases). The CDR3 is made up of 13 amino acids. CDR1 SQVTM and CDR2 ANQGSEA come from the germline V gene. Trimming shortened V by 3 bases and J by 3 bases, and 6 bases separated the two germline ends. The CDR3 protein is CSVDRDGANVLTF. The CDR3 nucleotides read TGCAGCGTTGACAGGGATGGGGCCAACGTCCTGACTTTC.

V usage is TRBV6-5 and J usage is TRBJ1-1; D remains unclear. The CDR3 runs 13 residues. V lost 3 bases, J lost 5 bases, and 10 bases lay in between. Per germline, CDR1 MNHEY and CDR2 SVGAGI. The CDR3 loop is CASSYQQLTEAFF. CDR3 coding DNA: TGTGCCAGCAGTTATCAACAGCTTACTGAAGCTTTCTTT.